Below, 17 T cell receptor beta chains from the same sample are listed, as sequenced in a study of CD8 T cells in Susac syndrome. Reverse transcription of about 0.5 to 1 ug RNA used random hexamers. TCRdb re-analysed the immunoSEQ multiplex PCR reads in MiXCR, keeping a single row per CDR3 protein. The sample shows about 240,000 distinct CDR3 sequences, 90% to 96% of them seen only once. Specimen: CD4+ T cells from PBMCs. These receptors were obtained from a human donor with Susac syndrome.

This chain joins TRBV20-1 and TRBJ2-3; D unclear. Germline V lookup: CDR1 DFQATT, CDR2 SNEGSKA (reference sequence). V lost 5 bases, J lost 1 base, and 13 bases lay in between. There are 14 residues in the CDR3. This CDR3 is CSAFWGGGTDTQYF. Here the CDR3 DNA reads TGCAGTGCTTTCTGGGGTGGGGGCACAGATACGCAGTATTTT.

The rearrangement uses TRBV1 and TRBJ1-2. TRBV1 represents a pseudogene. CDR3 length: 15 residues. CDR3: CTSSQEALRLYGYTF. Here the CDR3 DNA reads TGCACCAGCAGCCAGGAAGCCCTCAGATTATATGGCTACACCTTC.

This clonotype has only one observation. The V gene is TRBV7-9, the J gene TRBJ2-5, with D tentatively TRBD2 (5 bases). V lost 2 bases to trimming and J lost 5 bases, with 15 bases between them. Germline loops: CDR1 SEHNR, CDR2 FQNEAQ (reference sequence). CDR3 length: 15 residues. The CDR3 sequence: CASSLSVGAEETQYF. DNA for the CDR3: TGTGCCAGCAGCTTAAGCGTGGGAGCGGAGGAGACCCAGTACTTC. The whole variable domain, remainder taken from reference TRBV7-9 and TRBJ2-5, is DTGVSQNPRHKITKRGQNVTFRCDPISEHNRLYWYRQTLGQGPEFLTYFQNEAQLEKSRLLSDRFSAERPKGSFSTLEIQRTEQGDSAMYLCASSLSVGAEETQYFGPGTRLLVL.

The rearrangement links TRBV11-2 to TRBJ2-5, with D perhaps TRBD2 (6 bases). Trimming took 5 bases from V and 2 from J, leaving 18 bases between them. The CDR3 spans 16 residues. Germline loops: CDR1 SGHAT, CDR2 FQNNGV. DNA for the CDR3: TGTGCCAGCAGCAGGCGGGGAGACAGACTACAAGAGACCCAGTACTTC. As protein: CASSRRGDRLQETQYF.

This rearrangement joins TRBV20-1 to TRBJ2-5, with D unresolved. The germline gives CDR1 DFQATT, CDR2 SNEGSKA (reference sequence). CDR3 length: 14 residues. V was shortened by 3 bases and J by 5 bases, with 16 bases between the two germline ends. CDR3 sequence reads: CSASLGLAHETQYF. The CDR3 coding sequence is TGCAGTGCTAGTCTTGGCTTAGCCCACGAGACCCAGTACTTC.

The chain carries TRBV18 and TRBJ2-3; 8 nucleotides match TRBD1. The CDR3 spans 16 residues. Germline V CDR1 and CDR2: KGHSH, LQKENI. V lost 3 bases, J lost 2 bases, and 7 bases stayed unmatched. CDR3 loop: CASSPRQGSATDTQYF. In nucleotides, the CDR3 is TGTGCCAGCTCACCTCGACAGGGGTCTGCCACAGATACGCAGTATTTT.

This chain uses TRBV12-3 or TRBV12-4 with TRBJ2-1; perhaps TRBD2 as D (6 bases). This CDR3 spans 13 amino acids. V gave up 7 bases and J gave up 4 bases, with 11 bases separating them. CDR3 bases: TGTGCCAGCACGATAGCGGATTACAATGAGCAGTTCTTC. This translates into CASTIADYNEQFF.

This sequence joins TRBV9 and TRBJ1-2; D is undetermined. Deletions cut 6 bases from V and 2 bases from J, with 5 bases between. Germline CDR1 is SGDLS and CDR2 is YYNGEE. The CDR3 length is 11 residues. CDR3 loop: CASNNNYGYTF. The CDR3 DNA is TGTGCCAGCAATAACAACTATGGCTACACCTTC.

The chain carries TRBV2 and TRBJ1-1; perhaps TRBD1 as D (6 bases). Between the trimmed V and J ends, which lost 7 bases and 2 bases, there was a span of 11 bases. CDR3 size: 13 residues. Germline values: CDR1 SNHLY, CDR2 FYNNEI. CDR3: CASNEQGNTEAFF. The CDR3 DNA reads TGTGCCAGCAACGAACAGGGTAACACTGAAGCTTTCTTT.

This clonotype was observed once. CDR3 nucleotide sequence: TGTGCCTGGAGCGCTCCGGGGCCCGCAGAAGACATTCAGTACTTC. Its protein product is CAWSAPGPAEDIQYF. V usage is TRBV30 and J usage is TRBJ2-4; perhaps D is TRBD1 or TRBD2 (5 bases each). CDR1 and CDR2 (germline): GTSNPN, SVGIG (reference sequence). V was trimmed by 3 bases and J by 8 bases, leaving 20 bases between them. CDR3 length: 15 residues.

The CDR3 region is CSARASANSYNEQFF. As DNA, the CDR3 is TGCAGTGCTAGAGCTAGCGCTAACTCCTACAATGAGCAGTTCTTC. The V call is TRBV20-1, the J call TRBJ2-1; D is perhaps TRBD2 (6 bases). In germline, CDR1 is DFQATT, CDR2 SNEGSKA (reference sequence). This CDR3 comprises 15 residues. With 1 base removed from V and 0 bases from J, the gap between germline ends came to 10 bases.

The chain employs TRBV24-1 and TRBJ2-1, with TRBD1 matching over 7 bases. CDR3 length: 16 residues. V was pared by 4 bases and J by 3 bases, with 8 bases of the junction left unmatched. CDR1 KGHDR and CDR2 SFDVKD come from the germline V gene. The CDR3 protein is CATSDSTGFDYNEQFF. The DNA of the CDR3 is TGTGCCACCAGTGACTCGACAGGGTTTGACTACAATGAGCAGTTCTTC.

This sequence joins TRBV12-3 or TRBV12-4 and TRBJ1-2, with 8 nucleotides matching TRBD1. V shed 4 bases and J 5 bases; nucleotides not matched to a gene: 9. The CDR3 consists of 15 residues. For the CDR3, the DNA is TGTGCCAGCAGTTCCCCGGAACAGGGGGTTTATGGCTACACCTTC. Translating gives CASSSPEQGVYGYTF.

The genes are TRBV7-9 and TRBJ1-4; D uncertain. The V end was cut by 7 bases, the J end by 1 base, with 10 bases between. The CDR3 consists of 14 residues. Looked up from germline, CDR1 is SEHNR and CDR2 is FQNEAQ (reference sequence). CDR3 sequence reads: CASTPAKTNEKLFF. The CDR3 DNA reads TGTGCCAGCACCCCAGCGAAAACTAATGAAAAACTGTTTTTT.

This chain uses TRBV7-3 with TRBJ2-3; maybe TRBD1 (6 bases). The CDR3 runs 14 residues. Trimming took 8 bases from V and 6 from J, leaving 18 bases between them. Per the germline V gene, CDR1 is SGHTA and CDR2 is FQGTGA. The CDR3 reads CASSRDNREDTQYF. The DNA of the CDR3 is TGTGCCAGCTCACGGGATAACAGGGAGGATACGCAGTATTTT.

The rearrangement joins TRBV5-1 to TRBJ1-1; no firm D call. The CDR3 is 15 residues long. Trimming pared 0 bases from V and 1 base from J, leaving 10 bases between. Germline V gene sequence: CDR1 SGHRS, CDR2 YFSETQ. CDR3 coding DNA: TGCGCCAGCAGCTTGGGTTCTACTTCGAACACTGAAGCTTTCTTT. Translation: CASSLGSTSNTEAFF.

V and J are TRBV12-3 or TRBV12-4 and TRBJ1-4, with D uncertain. The CDR3 is 13 residues long. V was cut by 6 bases and J by 8 bases, with 13 bases left in between. CDR3 region: CASREKPREKLFF. The CDR3 DNA follows: TGTGCCAGCAGGGAGAAGCCCCGGGAAAAACTGTTTTTT.